This T cell receptor (beta chain) was recorded in a study of tumor-infiltrating lymphocytes in primary liver carcinoma. For this clonotype: Its ends do not fully match the called genes, so a read error is possible.

Starting from 500 ng of total RNA, TCR beta cDNA was produced with a primer in the constant region. Researchers made the TCR beta libraries by running three nested multiplex PCR rounds with slightly modified ARM-PCR. The first two PCR rounds used TRBV1-TRBV30 primers with a Cbeta primer, nine to ten cycles each. TCRdb processed the multiplex PCR reads anew with MiXCR; each CDR3 protein has one entry. The sample has some 40,000 distinct CDR3 sequences, roughly 77% seen once. RNA and DNA were co-extracted from around 20-30 mg of unsorted bulk tissue. The CDR3 consists of 18 residues. Germline CDR1 and CDR2: SGHAT and FQNNGV.

Sequencing was done on a sample of tumor-adjacent normal liver tissue. This chain joins TRBV11-2 and TRBJ2-5; TRBD2 matches 7 bases. The source of this sequence is a middle-aged man with primary liver carcinoma and hepatitis B virus infection. CDR3: CANSPNSIQGTGRETQYF. CDR3 coding DNA: TGTGCCAACAGCCCTAACTCAATCCAGGGTACTGGGCGGGAGACCCAGTACTTT.